This T cell receptor beta chain was sequenced for a study of blood T cells in healthy people across ages (dated by TCRdb to about 2015). A note on the overall study: In model experiments, template switching captured about one uniquely barcoded TCR beta cDNA molecule for every two T cells. The study measured age-related changes in TCR beta repertoire diversity using deep sequencing normalized with unique cDNA molecular identifiers. The donors were divided into four age groups: young (average around 17 years), middle-aged (about 40), aged (under 70) and long-lived (roughly 88). To avoid experimental bias, donors of different ages were spread randomly across the sequencing lanes. The study analyzed two additional independent replicas of 1 million unique cDNA reads from the same blood draw for two donors, one aged 18 to 30 and one aged 80 or older. Summary of the overall study and its limitations: Because profiling used bulk unsorted PBMCs, naive and antigen-experienced compartments could not be compared conclusively. The CMV infection status of donors was not known, potentially confounding age-related changes in expanded clonotypes. Compared with the aged group, the long-lived group had more naive CD4+ T cells, fewer expanded clones and increased TCR diversity, suggesting age selection. Observed TCR beta diversity per million T cells fell roughly linearly with age, and a significant reduction was already apparent by age roughly 40. There was a strong correlation between observed TCR beta diversity and the percentage of naive T cells measured by flow cytometry. Total diversity estimates from one million sequenced T cells were considered lower bounds and underestimates.

Library method: 5' RACE. TCRdb names Illumina HiSeq 2500 as the instrument used. The second PCR ran for about 6 to 12 cycles and used a J-beta primer mix along with a sample-barcoded 5' primer. A template-switch 5' adaptor carrying 12 random nucleotides introduced a unique molecular identifier onto each TCR beta cDNA molecule. At least 3 million CDR3-containing paired-end reads were obtained from each sample. First-strand cDNA synthesis was performed from all RNA using the Mint cDNA synthesis kit, with priming by a TRBC-specific oligonucleotide. Following uracil-DNA glycosylase treatment, a first 18-cycle PCR with universal primers M1SS and BC2_uni_R was performed on all cDNA. The paper's processing steps were these. For normalization, 1 million high-quality reads, each with a distinct molecular identifier, were randomly selected from each sample. Reads with shared molecular identifiers were discarded instead of being binned into consensus sequences. MiTCR, set to a Q25 quality threshold and the strictest error-elimination algorithm, was used for CDR3 identification, clonotype clustering and error correction. Lower-bound total TCR beta diversity was estimated with a nonparametric unseen species model using Euler transformation. Clones were called with MiXCR by TCRdb after fastp trimmed the public reads at Q25, and only in-frame beta chains were retained. When rows share a CDR3 protein, they turn into one entry using the most common DNA and genes. None of the V and J calls come from the authors' own analysis; TCRdb made them. This sample holds 1.5 million to 2 million distinct CDR3 sequences; around half were observed only once. In total, the top ten clones hold around 2.1% of the sample.

This clonotype was seen more than once but under ten times. Its cognate antigen has yet to be identified. Within one base of it there is no much larger clone, and no base qualities were kept. The donors were 40 or so Caucasian individuals from Russia, aged roughly 6 to 100 years, who were systemically healthy. Each donor gave about 9.7 milliliters of peripheral blood, drawn into EDTA-treated Vacutainer tubes. Ficoll-Paque density-gradient centrifugation was used to isolate PBMCs, with at least 6.5 million obtained per sample. Trizol reagent was used to extract total RNA from the PBMCs, yielding at least 5 micrograms per sample. For every donor, an aliquot of PBMCs went through flow cytometry to measure the percentages of naive CD45RAhigh/CD27high T cells. The germline V gene gives CDR1 as LGHNA and CDR2 as YSLEER. Deletion took 1 base off V and 1 base off J, with a span of 14 bases between the germline ends. Including the terminal cysteine and phenylalanine, the CDR3 comprises 17 residues. Just CDR3 DNA is preserved here, 51 bases in frame from base 1.

The receptor was isolated from a woman aged 40 to 50 in good health. The sequenced sample consisted of blood. The chain is assembled from TRBV4-3 and TRBJ2-1; the D match is possibly TRBD1 or TRBD2, with 5 bases aligned in each. The CDR3 corresponds to CASSQGLGTGSYNEQFF. The nucleotide sequence reads TGCGCCAGCAGCCAAGGATTAGGGACGGGGTCCTACAATGAGCAGTTCTTC.